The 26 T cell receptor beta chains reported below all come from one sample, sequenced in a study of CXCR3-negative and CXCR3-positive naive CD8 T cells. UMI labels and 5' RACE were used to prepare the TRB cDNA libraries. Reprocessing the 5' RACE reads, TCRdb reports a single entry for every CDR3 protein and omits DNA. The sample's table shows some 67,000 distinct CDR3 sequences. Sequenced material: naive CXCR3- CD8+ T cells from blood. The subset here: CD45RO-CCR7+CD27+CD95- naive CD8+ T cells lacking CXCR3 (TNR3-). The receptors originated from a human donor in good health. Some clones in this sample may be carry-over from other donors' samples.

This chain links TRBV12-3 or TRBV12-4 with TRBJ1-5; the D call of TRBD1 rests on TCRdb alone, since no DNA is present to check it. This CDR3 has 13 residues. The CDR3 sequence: CASTGQGAQPQHF.

This chain's CDR3 is CASSFRGESYEQYF. The chain uses TRBV7-2 and TRBJ2-7; as DNA is missing, the TRBD1 call by TCRdb cannot be tested. This CDR3 comprises 14 residues. Germline CDR1 and CDR2: SGHTA and FQGNSA.

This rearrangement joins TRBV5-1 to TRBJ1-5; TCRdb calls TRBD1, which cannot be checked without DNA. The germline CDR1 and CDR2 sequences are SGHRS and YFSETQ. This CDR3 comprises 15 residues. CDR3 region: CASSPTGVGNQPQHF. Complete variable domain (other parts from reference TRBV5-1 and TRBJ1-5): KAGVTQTPRYLIKTRGQQVTLSCSPISGHRSVSWYQQTPGQGLQFLFEYFSETQRNKGNFPGRFSGRQFSNSRSEMNVSTLELGDSALYLCASSPTGVGNQPQHFGDGTRLSIL.

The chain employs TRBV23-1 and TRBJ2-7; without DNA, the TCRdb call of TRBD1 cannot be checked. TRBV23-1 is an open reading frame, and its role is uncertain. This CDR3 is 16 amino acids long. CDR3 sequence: CASSEPGQRSSYEQYF.

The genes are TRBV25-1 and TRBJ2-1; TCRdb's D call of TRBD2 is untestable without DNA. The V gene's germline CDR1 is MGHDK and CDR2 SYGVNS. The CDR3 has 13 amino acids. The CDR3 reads CASSLGGAGEQFF.

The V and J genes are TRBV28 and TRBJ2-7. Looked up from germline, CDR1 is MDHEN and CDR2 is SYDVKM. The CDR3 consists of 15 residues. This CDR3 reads CASSLSPDYSYEQYF. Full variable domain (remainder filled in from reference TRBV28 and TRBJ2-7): DVKVTQSSRYLVKRTGEKVFLECVQDMDHENMFWYRQDPGLGLRLIYFSYDVKMKEKGDIPEGYSVSREKKERFSLILESASTNQTSMYLCASSLSPDYSYEQYFGPGTRLTVT.

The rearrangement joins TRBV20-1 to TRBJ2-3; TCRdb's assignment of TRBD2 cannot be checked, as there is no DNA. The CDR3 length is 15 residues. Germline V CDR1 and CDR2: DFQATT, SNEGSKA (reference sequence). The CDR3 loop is CSAESSGGSTDTQYF.

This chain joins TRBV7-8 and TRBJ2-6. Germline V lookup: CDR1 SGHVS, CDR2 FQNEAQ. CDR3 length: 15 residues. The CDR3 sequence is CASSPTISGANVLTF.

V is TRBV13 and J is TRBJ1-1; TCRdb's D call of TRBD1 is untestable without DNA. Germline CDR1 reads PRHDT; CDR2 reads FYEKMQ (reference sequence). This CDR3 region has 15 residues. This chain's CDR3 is CASSLNQGVGTEAFF.

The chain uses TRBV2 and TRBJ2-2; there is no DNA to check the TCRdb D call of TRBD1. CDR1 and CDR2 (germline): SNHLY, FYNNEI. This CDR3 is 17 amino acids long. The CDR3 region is CASSEAPGVGNTGELFF.

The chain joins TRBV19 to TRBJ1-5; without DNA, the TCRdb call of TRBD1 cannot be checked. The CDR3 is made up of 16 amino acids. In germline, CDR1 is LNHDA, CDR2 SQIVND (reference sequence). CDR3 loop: CASSHLPGQGAQPQHF.

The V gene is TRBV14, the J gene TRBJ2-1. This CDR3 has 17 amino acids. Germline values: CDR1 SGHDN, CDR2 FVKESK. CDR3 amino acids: CASSQEASRYYYNEQFF.

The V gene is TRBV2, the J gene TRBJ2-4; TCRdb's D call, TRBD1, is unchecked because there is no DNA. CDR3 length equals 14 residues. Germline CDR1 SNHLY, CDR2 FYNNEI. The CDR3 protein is CASSEGFRANIQYF.

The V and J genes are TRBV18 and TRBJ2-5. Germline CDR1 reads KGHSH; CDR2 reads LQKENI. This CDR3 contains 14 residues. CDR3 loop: CASSPPMSQETQYF.

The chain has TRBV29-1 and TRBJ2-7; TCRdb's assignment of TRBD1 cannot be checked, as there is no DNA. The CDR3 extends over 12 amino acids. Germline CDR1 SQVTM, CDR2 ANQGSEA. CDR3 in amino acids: CSTRGATYEQYF.

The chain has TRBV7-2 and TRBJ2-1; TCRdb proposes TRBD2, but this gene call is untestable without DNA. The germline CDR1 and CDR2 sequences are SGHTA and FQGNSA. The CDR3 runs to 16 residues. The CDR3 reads CASSQPGLAPYNEQFF.

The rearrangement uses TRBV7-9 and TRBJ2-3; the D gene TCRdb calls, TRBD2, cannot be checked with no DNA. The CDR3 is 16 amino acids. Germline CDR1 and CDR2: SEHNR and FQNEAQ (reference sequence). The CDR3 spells CASSPRVAASTDTQYF.

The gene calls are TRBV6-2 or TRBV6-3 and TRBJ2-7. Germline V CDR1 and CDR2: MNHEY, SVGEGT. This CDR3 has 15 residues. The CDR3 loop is CASSYSPDGYYEQYF.

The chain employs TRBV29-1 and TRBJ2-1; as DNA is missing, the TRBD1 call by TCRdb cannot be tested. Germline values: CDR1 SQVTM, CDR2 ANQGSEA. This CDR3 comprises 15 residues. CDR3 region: CSVEGRLGRGDEQFF.

CDR3 residues: CASSGTGAAPGTEAFF. The J gene is TRBJ1-1, the V gene TRBV19; the TCRdb D gene call, TRBD1, has no DNA to confirm it. CDR3 length: 16 residues. Germline V CDR1 and CDR2: LNHDA, SQIVND (reference sequence).

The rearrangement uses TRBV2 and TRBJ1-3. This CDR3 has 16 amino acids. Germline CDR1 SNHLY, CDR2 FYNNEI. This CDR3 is CASSVIGGGSGNTIYF.

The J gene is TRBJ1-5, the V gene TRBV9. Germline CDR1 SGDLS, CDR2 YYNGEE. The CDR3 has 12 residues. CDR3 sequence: CASGALDQPQHF.

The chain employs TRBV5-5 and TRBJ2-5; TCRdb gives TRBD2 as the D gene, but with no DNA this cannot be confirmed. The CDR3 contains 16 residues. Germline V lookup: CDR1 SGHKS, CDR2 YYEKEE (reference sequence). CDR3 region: CASSLWASGSKETQYF.

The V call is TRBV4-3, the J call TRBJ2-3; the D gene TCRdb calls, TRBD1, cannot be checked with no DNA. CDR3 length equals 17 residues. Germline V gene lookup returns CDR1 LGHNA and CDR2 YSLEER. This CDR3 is CASSQDRAGAYTDTQYF.

The CDR3 sequence: CASSEGLDTGELFF. The chain combines TRBV9 with TRBJ2-2; TCRdb names TRBD2, which stays unverified in the absence of DNA. Per the germline V gene, CDR1 is SGDLS and CDR2 is YYNGEE. There are 14 residues in the CDR3.

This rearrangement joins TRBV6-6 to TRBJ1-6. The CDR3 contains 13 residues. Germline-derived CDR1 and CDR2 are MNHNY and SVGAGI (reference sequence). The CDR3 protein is CASTNRGNPPLHF.